Each of the 26 T cell receptor beta chains below was sequenced from the same sample in a study of T cell repertoires in cytomegalovirus infection (dated by TCRdb to between 2018 and 2021). The sequencing machine was an Illumina HiSeq 1500. The public reads were reanalyzed by TCRdb: fastp trimming at Q25, MiXCR alignment, in-frame beta chains only. Records with the same CDR3 protein are collapsed into one entry carrying the most frequent genes and DNA. This sample has 160,000 or so distinct CDR3 sequences in its table, and 23% of those were observed once. The ten biggest clones cover about 10% of the sample. Material: PBMCs. All receptors derive from a human donor in good health (CMV status not recorded). Some clones in this sample may be carry-over from other donors' samples.

This chain uses TRBV27 with TRBJ2-1; TRBD1 matches at 8 bases. The CDR3 spans 14 residues. V was pared by 7 bases and J by 8 bases, with 10 bases of the junction left unmatched. From germline, CDR1 is MNHEY and CDR2 SMNVEV (reference sequence). CDR3 protein: CASKGTGRVDEQFF. As DNA, the CDR3 is TGTGCCAGCAAGGGGACAGGCCGGGTGGATGAGCAGTTCTTC.

This clonotype has a count of ten or more. The gene calls are TRBV7-2 and TRBJ2-5; D may be TRBD1 or TRBD2 (5 bases each). Germline V lookup: CDR1 SGHTA, CDR2 FQGNSA. This CDR3 has 16 amino acids. Trimming took off 3 bases at V and 7 bases at J, with 21 bases between the two ends. The CDR3 coding sequence is TGTGCCAGCAGCTTGGGGGTCACTGCGGACGGTCGGACCCAGTACTTC. Protein sequence: CASSLGVTADGRTQYF.

The chain combines TRBV20-1 with TRBJ2-1; no clear D. V was shortened by 6 bases and J by 0 bases, with 15 bases between the two germline ends. The CDR3 is made up of 15 amino acids. CDR1 and CDR2 (germline): DFQATT, SNEGSKA (reference sequence). The CDR3: CSARRSESSYNEQFF. CDR3 DNA sequence: TGCAGTGCAAGAAGGTCGGAAAGCTCCTACAATGAGCAGTTCTTC.

The V and J genes are TRBV5-5 and TRBJ1-2; 10 nucleotides line up with TRBD1. Germline trimming cut 0 bases from V and 0 bases from J; bases unmatched to any gene: 2. The germline CDR1 and CDR2 sequences are SGHKS and YYEKEE (reference sequence). The CDR3 covers 16 residues. CDR3 DNA sequence: TGTGCCAGCAGCTTGGGGACAGGGGGGCCTAACTATGGCTACACCTTC. This encodes CASSLGTGGPNYGYTF. The full variable domain, rest sourced from reference TRBV5-5 and TRBJ1-2, is DAGVTQSPTHLIKTRGQQVTLRCSPISGHKSVSWYQQVLGQGPQFIFQYYEKEERGRGNFPDRFSARQFPNYSSELNVNALLLGDSALYLCASSLGTGGPNYGYTFGSGTRLTVV.

This clonotype was seen only a few times. The V and J genes are TRBV5-1 and TRBJ2-1; a weak D match, TRBD2 (6 bases). Germline V lookup: CDR1 SGHRS, CDR2 YFSETQ. The CDR3 has 15 residues. V was clipped by 4 bases and J by 4 bases, with 15 bases between them. The CDR3 loop is CASSPSGDWYNEQFF. The CDR3 DNA reads TGCGCCAGCAGCCCGTCGGGAGATTGGTACAATGAGCAGTTCTTC.

This clonotype has ten or more counts. The chain carries TRBV7-8 and TRBJ2-7; D may be TRBD1 (5 bases). CDR1 SGHVS and CDR2 FQNEAQ come from the germline V gene. Trimming took 1 base from V and 2 from J, leaving 9 bases between them. The CDR3 runs 14 residues. As DNA, the CDR3 is TGTGCCAGCAGCTTAGAAACAGGCCCCTACGAGCAGTACTTC. It yields the protein CASSLETGPYEQYF.

V usage is TRBV12-3 or TRBV12-4 and J usage is TRBJ1-1; the D gene is possibly TRBD1 (5 bases). V gave up 5 bases and J gave up 8 bases, with 12 bases separating them. The CDR3 extends over 12 amino acids. The DNA of the CDR3 is TGTGCCAGCAGTCGGGACTGGGGAGAAGCTTTCTTT. It yields the protein CASSRDWGEAFF.

This clonotype was observed at least ten times. This chain joins TRBV7-2 and TRBJ2-2; D might be TRBD1 or TRBD2, each matching 5 bases. Germline CDR1 SGHTA, CDR2 FQGNSA. The length of the CDR3 is 15 residues. The ends were cut back, 2 bases at V and 4 bases at J, with 11 bases in the middle. The CDR3 is CASSLRAGGTGELFF. The CDR3, as DNA: TGTGCCAGCAGCTTAAGGGCTGGGGGCACCGGGGAGCTGTTTTTT.

The chain is built from TRBV24-1 and TRBJ2-7, with D unclear. Trimming removed 0 bases from V and 7 bases from J, with 9 bases in between. Germline-derived CDR1 and CDR2 are KGHDR and SFDVKD. The CDR3 length is 13 residues. The CDR3 coding sequence is TGTGCCACCAGTGATTTGCAAGGGCCGGAGCAGTACTTC. Residues: CATSDLQGPEQYF.

The sample holds many counts of this clonotype. V gene TRBV7-9 combines with J gene TRBJ1-6, with 10 bases aligning to TRBD1. The CDR3 consists of 15 residues. V was pared by 1 base and J by 7 bases, with 1 base of the junction left unmatched. Germline V gives CDR1 SEHNR, CDR2 FQNEAQ (reference sequence). CDR3 in DNA: TGTGCCAGCAGCTTAGAGGGACAGGGGAATTCACCCCTCCACTTT. It yields the protein CASSLEGQGNSPLHF.

The chain couples TRBV14 to TRBJ1-3; no firm D call. Trimming shortened V by 4 bases and J by 3 bases, and 7 bases separated the two germline ends. The CDR3 is made up of 13 amino acids. The germline V gene encodes CDR1 SGHDN and CDR2 FVKESK. The CDR3 spells CASSPGSGNTIYF. CDR3 coding DNA: TGTGCCAGCAGCCCCGGGAGTGGAAACACCATATATTTT.

This clonotype was recorded at least ten times. The gene calls are TRBV7-9 and TRBJ2-1; no firm D call. Trimming removed 3 bases at V and 8 bases at J, with 8 bases between. Germline loops: CDR1 SEHNR, CDR2 FQNEAQ (reference sequence). The CDR3 runs to 12 residues. The CDR3 spells CASSLTGHEQFF. CDR3 bases: TGTGCCAGCAGCTTGACCGGTCATGAGCAGTTCTTC.

This chain links TRBV7-9 with TRBJ1-2; D remains unclear. The CDR3 contains 15 residues. Between the trimmed V and J ends, which lost 5 bases and 8 bases, there was a span of 21 bases. In germline, CDR1 is SEHNR, CDR2 FQNEAQ (reference sequence). CDR3 sequence: CASSRSMIPTGGYTF. As DNA, the CDR3 is TGTGCCAGCAGCCGATCCATGATTCCTACGGGGGGCTACACCTTC. Full variable domain (rest looked up from reference TRBV7-9 and TRBJ1-2): DTGVSQNPRHKITKRGQNVTFRCDPISEHNRLYWYRQTLGQGPEFLTYFQNEAQLEKSRLLSDRFSAERPKGSFSTLEIQRTEQGDSAMYLCASSRSMIPTGGYTFGSGTRLTVV.

This clonotype showed up just once. A much larger clone is a single base away; this may be a read error. V usage is TRBV7-3 and J usage is TRBJ2-1; D is possibly TRBD1 (5 bases). There are 15 residues in the CDR3. Germline V gene lookup returns CDR1 SGHTA and CDR2 FQGTGA. Trimming removed 2 bases at V and 3 bases at J, with 11 bases between. In nucleotides, the CDR3 is TGTGCCAGCAGCTTAGACACAGGAGACTACAATGAGCAGTTCTTC. It encodes CASSLDTGDYNEQFF.

This clonotype was observed a few times. The gene calls are TRBV12-3 or TRBV12-4 and TRBJ1-2; TRBD1 matches at 9 bases. The CDR3 consists of 14 residues. V lost 3 bases, J lost 8 bases, and 7 bases stayed unmatched. CDR3 sequence reads: CASSFTGTGFGYTF. For the CDR3, the DNA is TGTGCCAGCAGTTTCACCGGGACAGGGTTCGGCTACACCTTC.

The sample holds many counts of this clonotype. V gene TRBV7-2 combines with J gene TRBJ1-5; D is uncertain. Trimming pared 5 bases from V and 5 bases from J, leaving 13 bases between. Germline V CDR1 and CDR2: SGHTA, FQGNSA. The CDR3 has 14 amino acids. The CDR3 nucleotides read TGTGCCAGCAGCCACGGTTGGGTTGATCAGCCCCAGCATTTT. Residues: CASSHGWVDQPQHF.

Many counts were recorded for this clonotype. The genes are TRBV28 and TRBJ2-2, with a weak D call TRBD1 (5 bases). Germline V gives CDR1 MDHEN, CDR2 SYDVKM. Trimming removed 2 bases from V and 4 bases from J, with 8 bases in between. This CDR3 is built from 14 residues. CDR3 sequence: CASSLQGFTGELFF. CDR3 nucleotide sequence: TGTGCCAGCAGTTTACAGGGTTTCACCGGGGAGCTGTTTTTT.

This clonotype was observed a handful of times. This chain uses TRBV5-1 with TRBJ2-1; D may be TRBD2 (5 bases). This CDR3 contains 16 residues. Germline loops: CDR1 SGHRS, CDR2 YFSETQ. V lost 4 bases and J 4 bases, leaving 18 bases between the germline ends. The CDR3 DNA sequence: TGCGCCAGCAGCCCATATGGTCTAGCTGCTTACAATGAGCAGTTCTTC. Translating it yields CASSPYGLAAYNEQFF.

This clonotype was picked up a small number of times. V and J are TRBV4-2 and TRBJ2-7, with TRBD2 matching over 9 bases. Germline V gene lookup returns CDR1 LGHNA and CDR2 YNFKEQ. V trimming: 1 base; J trimming: 6 bases; junction bases outside the gene matches: 7. The CDR3 is 15 amino acids. In DNA, the CDR3 is TGTGCCAGCAGCCAAGCCAGTAGCGGGGGTAGCGAGCAGTACTTC. Translated: CASSQASSGGSEQYF.

This clonotype was observed at least ten times. This chain joins TRBV7-3 and TRBJ2-1; D is perhaps TRBD2 (5 bases). This CDR3 has 13 amino acids. V lost 2 bases, J lost 7 bases, and 9 bases lay in between. The germline V gene has CDR1 SGHTA and CDR2 FQGTGA. The CDR3 loop is CASSLGRENEQFF. For the CDR3, the DNA is TGTGCCAGCAGCTTAGGTCGGGAAAATGAGCAGTTCTTC.

The J gene is TRBJ2-3, the V gene TRBV29-1; 8 bases fit TRBD1. V gave up 4 bases and J gave up 4 bases; unmatched junction bases: 10. Germline V lookup: CDR1 SQVTM, CDR2 ANQGSEA. The CDR3 runs to 15 residues. CDR3 in amino acids: CSVAKTGDPPDTQYF. The DNA for the CDR3 is TGCAGCGTTGCGAAGACAGGGGACCCCCCAGATACGCAGTATTTT.

V and J are TRBV11-2 and TRBJ1-6, with D tentatively TRBD1 (6 bases). The CDR3 spans 14 residues. Germline values: CDR1 SGHAT, CDR2 FQNNGV. Trimming left V 0 bases short and J 11 bases short, with 11 bases between. The DNA for the CDR3 is TGTGCCAGCAGCTTAGATCTCCGGGGGCCACCCCTCCACTTT. Protein product: CASSLDLRGPPLHF.

This clonotype was counted a single time. The chain couples TRBV19 to TRBJ1-2; 10 positions match TRBD1. Germline V gene data show CDR1 as LNHDA and CDR2 as SQIVND (reference sequence). The V and J ends lost 7 bases and 6 bases, in that order; junction bases with no gene match: 5. The CDR3 consists of 13 residues. CDR3 sequence reads: CASKIGTGDGYTF. CDR3 in DNA: TGTGCCAGTAAAATCGGGACAGGGGATGGCTACACCTTC. Using reference TRBV19 and TRBJ1-2 for the parts outside the CDR3, the full variable domain is DGGITQSPKYLFRKEGQNVTLSCEQNLNHDAMYWYRQDPGQGLRLIYYSQIVNDFQKGDIAEGYSVSREKKESFPLTVTSAQKNPTAFYLCASKIGTGDGYTFGSGTRLTVV.

The chain is built from TRBV9 and TRBJ2-1; TRBD1 agrees at 9 bases. The V segment lost 0 bases and the J segment 1 base; nucleotides outside the gene matches: 2. This CDR3 has 16 amino acids. Germline-derived CDR1 and CDR2 are SGDLS and YYNGEE. The CDR3 coding sequence is TGTGCCAGCAGCGTAGAGGGGACAGGGTCCTACAATGAGCAGTTCTTC. Encoded protein: CASSVEGTGSYNEQFF. Together with reference TRBV9 and TRBJ2-1, the CDR3 gives the full variable domain: DSGVTQTPKHLITATGQRVTLRCSPRSGDLSVYWYQQSLDQGLQFLIQYYNGEERAKGNILERFSAQQFPDLHSELNLSSLELGDSALYFCASSVEGTGSYNEQFFGPGTRLTVL.

The table lists this clonotype with a few counts. The rearrangement links TRBV28 to TRBJ2-1; D uncertain. The CDR3 covers 12 residues. V was clipped by 8 bases and J by 2 bases, with 7 bases between them. CDR1 and CDR2 from the germline V gene are MDHEN and SYDVKM. CDR3 nucleotide sequence: TGTGCCAGCCTTAGGGCCTACAATGAGCAGTTCTTC. Amino acids: CASLRAYNEQFF.

This clonotype was observed a few times. The chain is built from TRBV28 and TRBJ2-2, with D perhaps TRBD1 (5 bases). The CDR3 length is 13 residues. V was pared by 6 bases and J by 1 base, with 6 bases between. The germline gives CDR1 MDHEN, CDR2 SYDVKM. The CDR3 DNA follows: TGTGCCAGCAGAACAGGGAACACCGGGGAGCTGTTTTTT. Protein product: CASRTGNTGELFF.